This T cell receptor (beta chain) emerged from a study of cytomegalovirus exposure and HLA in healthy donors. The PCR made use of 60 Vbeta and 13 Jbeta primers. The protocol was immunoSEQ multiplex PCR, while the TCRdb copy is restricted to in-frame clones and leaves out a portion. The sample lists about 200,000 clones, 73% occurring once. The sample holds one count of this clone. Germline CDR1 MGHRA, CDR2 YSYEKL. V trimming: 1 base; J trimming: 1 base; junction bases outside the gene matches: 4. The CDR3 covers 17 residues. The specimen sequenced was PBMCs. The J gene is TRBJ2-2, the V gene TRBV4-1; TRBD2 agrees at 9 bases. The origin of this receptor is a woman aged 25 to 45 in good health and CMV-seronegative. The CDR3 here is CASSQVIAGVNTGELFF. CDR3 in DNA: TGCGCCAGCAGCCAAGTAATAGCGGGAGTGAACACCGGGGAGCTGTTTTTT.